The clone carrying this TCR beta chain was seen more than once but under ten times. The data belong to a study of shared T cell receptors in the human thymus. TCRdb's table, derived via immunoSEQ multiplex PCR, lists solely in-frame clones and lacks some. The table includes 500,000 to 850,000 clones, more than 70% detected once. The CDR3 is 16 residues long. CDR1 is MNHNS, CDR2 SASEGT, per germline. Deletions cut 3 bases from V and 7 bases from J, with 21 bases between. The data also belong to a second study, concerning human thymus T cells. As reported in that work: Among the donors, all were healthy Finnish infants having corrective surgery for congenital heart defects. During corrective heart surgery, resections were taken, and the thymus tissue came from them. In thymic and blood repertoires alike, V and J usage looked biased. Reports from related research described highly overlapping thymic repertoires among unrelated individuals.

The TCR originated in a boy under two years old with a congenital heart defect. The chain recombines TRBV6-1 with TRBJ1-1; D not certain. Specimen: thymocytes. The CDR3 sequence is CASSDLTCRSNREAFF. Written as DNA, the CDR3 is TGTGCCAGCAGTGACCTGACGTGCCGGAGTAACCGTGAAGCTTTCTTT.